A single T cell receptor (beta chain) is shown here with its context. Its antigen remains undetermined. It has no much larger one-base neighbor in the sample; base qualities were not kept. The donors were included in the validation cohort of 90 to 150 subjects, a group kept apart from the 666-subject first cohort. The sample belongs to a study of cytomegalovirus exposure and HLA in healthy donors (dated by TCRdb to 2017 to 2019). For context, the study as a whole: According to a later analysis, the 100 to 150 validation repertoires were produced on the same platform as the 666 repertoires of the first cohort. The aim of the study was to test whether cataloging public T cell receptors could identify signatures of past pathogen exposure. A separate validation cohort of roughly 130 different subjects was used in addition to the 666-subject first cohort. High-throughput TCR immunosequencing, statistical association of individual TCRs with disease status, and machine learning were combined to predict cytomegalovirus infection status.

The CDR3 spans 14 residues, from the cysteine through the phenylalanine. The kept DNA is CDR3 alone, 42 bases in frame from the first base. Deletion took 2 bases off V and 1 base off J, with a span of 8 bases between the germline ends. CDR1 and CDR2 (MNHEY, SMNVEV) derive from the germline V gene (reference sequence). To prepare the library, the immunoSEQ multiplex PCR assay was applied. Per the original workflow: To diagnose cytomegalovirus status from the catalog of TCR beta chain sequences, a statistical classification framework was built. The source is immuneACCESS, and TCRdb retained only in-frame sequences with V and J called. Part of the clones is not carried over; for the studies checked, unresolved V genes explain less than half of this, and the remainder is unexplained. V, J and clone size derive from that table, while D and trimming were established from the DNA sequence. In this sample the table shows approximately 100,000 clones, about 88% of which occur a single time. 1.5% to 2% of the sample is held by the ten biggest clonotypes.

Study-wide findings and limitations: Of the cluster scores, 85% to 95% were above 0 in a later analysis, which found that TCRs clustered in the first cohort also tended to co-occur in the 90 to 150 validation repertoires. The study listed approximately 150 TCR beta chains as associated with cytomegalovirus. The authors suggested that the approach could potentially be extended to other disease states and immunological phenotypes. Across donors, most TCR sequences were observed very rarely, whereas some public TCRs were present in many individuals. A later analysis lacked HLA typing for the validation cohort, so it scored co-occurrence in that cohort across all 110 or so repertoires. The classifier was reported to diagnose cytomegalovirus status with high specificity and sensitivity in both the original cohort and the validation cohort. A few of the identified cytomegalovirus-associated TCR beta chains were confirmed in vitro to be specific for cytomegalovirus antigens.

Sequences were obtained from PBMCs. The receptor was isolated from a woman between 18 and 29 years old in good health and CMV-seropositive. Rearrangement joined TRBV27 to TRBJ1-1; no D segment can be confidently identified. The CDR3 loop reads CASSLRGPNTEAFF. The nucleotide sequence reads TGTGCCAGCAGTTTACGAGGGCCGAACACTGAAGCTTTCTTT.